This T cell receptor (beta chain) was captured in a study of T cells in Graves' hyperthyroidism and ophthalmopathy. Points from the study as a whole: Before onset, by a median of around six months, the model predicted ophthalmopathy.

Diagnosis relied on clinical symptoms, serum thyroxine and TRAb, thyroid ultrasound and orbital computed tomography. Blood was obtained at the first hyperthyroidism diagnosis, which preceded any ophthalmopathy symptoms. Only a few counts were recorded for this clonotype. The antigen is unknown. V dropped 0 bases and J dropped 0 bases, with 7 bases sitting between them. CDR1 is SGDLS and CDR2 is YYNGEE in the germline V gene. The CDR3 length is 16 residues. Using RNA transcripts as the source, TCR beta CDR3 regions were amplified. First-round RT-PCR targeting the TCR CDR3 was performed with the HTBI primer set. From the multiplex PCR reads, TCRdb called clonotypes with MiXCR, one entry per CDR3 protein. The data show over 700,000 distinct CDR3 sequences, with about 19% seen just once and over 15% held by the top ten.

This sequence originates from a woman aged 45-59 years with Graves' hyperthyroidism that later progressed to Graves' ophthalmopathy. Sequencing was done on a sample of blood. The V call is TRBV9, the J call TRBJ1-6; D gene uncertain. DNA of the CDR3: TGTGCCAGCAGCGTAGGTCTCCCCTCCTATAATTCACCCCTCCACTTT. Amino acid sequence: CASSVGLPSYNSPLHF. The full variable domain, rest sourced from reference TRBV9 and TRBJ1-6, is DSGVTQTPKHLITATGQRVTLRCSPRSGDLSVYWYQQSLDQGLQFLIQYYNGEERAKGNILERFSAQQFPDLHSELNLSSLELGDSALYFCASSVGLPSYNSPLHFGNGTRLTVT.